The rows below give T cell receptor beta chains drawn from one sample of a study of blood T cell repertoires in COVID-19. Measured with immunoSEQ multiplex PCR; TCRdb has only the in-frame clones, and not every one. Of under 250,000 clones listed, about nine tenths were seen once; the top ten hold 11%. The sample comprised peripheral blood. The origin of the receptors is a man between 45 and 60 years old with COVID-19, enrolled during active disease. CDR3s leave out the opening cysteine and the closing phenylalanine or tryptophan. Fields, in order: V gene, J gene, CDR3 protein.

v_call: TRBV5-4; j_call: TRBJ1-2; cdr3_aa: ASSSIIYRSSYGYT
v_call: TRBV10-3; j_call: TRBJ1-5; cdr3_aa: AISESFQGTQPQH
v_call: TRBV10-3; j_call: TRBJ2-3; cdr3_aa: AISESTPRDTQY
v_call: TRBV18; j_call: TRBJ2-1; cdr3_aa: ASSPRWTGGYNEQF
v_call: TRBV24-1; j_call: TRBJ2-1; cdr3_aa: ATAGAGVNEQF
v_call: TRBV6-2/TRBV6-3; j_call: TRBJ1-5; cdr3_aa: ASSRMAGGVRPQH
v_call: TRBV6-1; j_call: TRBJ1-4; cdr3_aa: ASSEGATNEKLF
v_call: TRBV5-4; j_call: TRBJ2-1; cdr3_aa: ASSTGTGDYNEQF
v_call: TRBV27; j_call: TRBJ2-2; cdr3_aa: ASSLRKGRTGELF
v_call: TRBV7-9; j_call: TRBJ2-7; cdr3_aa: ASSPRGGDVDEQY
v_call: TRBV30; j_call: TRBJ2-4; cdr3_aa: AWAIIIGGKNIQY
v_call: TRBV10-3; j_call: TRBJ2-5; cdr3_aa: AISERRGQETQY
v_call: TRBV3-1/TRBV3-2; j_call: TRBJ1-6; cdr3_aa: ASSQPTGGHSPLH
v_call: TRBV19; j_call: TRBJ1-1; cdr3_aa: ASSRRQGDTEAF
v_call: TRBV27; j_call: TRBJ1-1; cdr3_aa: ASSLRAGGWAF
v_call: TRBV15; j_call: TRBJ2-1; cdr3_aa: ATSSRDSNYNEQF
v_call: TRBV4-2; j_call: TRBJ2-1; cdr3_aa: ASSSTAAPPGYNEQF
v_call: TRBV10-3; j_call: TRBJ1-5; cdr3_aa: AISSDRGSNQPQH
v_call: TRBV28; j_call: TRBJ2-7; cdr3_aa: ASINPGQGADEQY
v_call: TRBV27; j_call: TRBJ1-5; cdr3_aa: ASSRDSYSNQPQH
v_call: TRBV7-2; j_call: TRBJ2-5; cdr3_aa: ASSLGSSGEQETQY
v_call: TRBV28; j_call: TRBJ1-6; cdr3_aa: ARSPSGNSPLH
v_call: TRBV7-2; j_call: TRBJ2-3; cdr3_aa: ASSLGRSTDTQY
v_call: TRBV6-6; j_call: TRBJ1-2; cdr3_aa: ASRSDRSLANYGYT
v_call: TRBV11-2; j_call: TRBJ2-3; cdr3_aa: ASSIRLAGRTDTQY
v_call: TRBV11-3; j_call: TRBJ2-1; cdr3_aa: ASSSGTSGRAREQF
v_call: TRBV28; j_call: TRBJ1-2; cdr3_aa: ASTDRGNYGYT
v_call: TRBV7-2; j_call: TRBJ1-2; cdr3_aa: ASSLEQGYGYT
v_call: TRBV28; j_call: TRBJ2-2; cdr3_aa: ASSLLAGGTGELF
v_call: TRBV24-1; j_call: TRBJ2-5; cdr3_aa: ATSEPDTPGVETQY
v_call: TRBV6-5; j_call: TRBJ1-4; cdr3_aa: ASSYGQGSEKLF
v_call: TRBV2; j_call: TRBJ2-1; cdr3_aa: ASSVRLLAGGNNEQF
v_call: TRBV7-2; j_call: TRBJ1-1; cdr3_aa: ASSLDRVGLGTEAF
v_call: TRBV18; j_call: TRBJ2-2; cdr3_aa: ASSPGSEGELF
v_call: TRBV5-4; j_call: TRBJ2-3; cdr3_aa: ASTPGTSDFTDTQY
v_call: TRBV7-2; j_call: TRBJ1-2; cdr3_aa: ASSLGASEGKT
v_call: TRBV7-3; j_call: TRBJ2-3; cdr3_aa: ASSFGTSGAHHTQY
v_call: TRBV27; j_call: TRBJ2-3; cdr3_aa: ASSFMGGGTDTQY
v_call: TRBV6-5; j_call: TRBJ1-2; cdr3_aa: ASSRTANTNYGYT
v_call: TRBV19; j_call: TRBJ2-1; cdr3_aa: ASETGGISYNEQF
v_call: TRBV28; j_call: TRBJ2-5; cdr3_aa: ASSKTGVETQY
v_call: TRBV10-3; j_call: TRBJ1-1; cdr3_aa: ATQGGVQNTEAF
v_call: TRBV30; j_call: TRBJ1-2; cdr3_aa: AWKRSEYGYT
v_call: TRBV5-1; j_call: TRBJ2-7; cdr3_aa: ASSMLTGEDEQY
v_call: TRBV3-1/TRBV3-2; j_call: TRBJ1-2; cdr3_aa: ASSQAGLPNYGYT
v_call: TRBV7-2; j_call: TRBJ2-7; cdr3_aa: ASSADRASYEQY
v_call: TRBV7-3; j_call: TRBJ2-1; cdr3_aa: ASSLTSGGEQF
v_call: TRBV29-1; j_call: TRBJ1-6; cdr3_aa: SVTAGDNGLH
v_call: TRBV5-1; j_call: TRBJ2-5; cdr3_aa: ASSLALATETQY
v_call: TRBV5-1; j_call: TRBJ2-7; cdr3_aa: ASSKGQTYEQY
v_call: TRBV7-3; j_call: TRBJ2-5; cdr3_aa: ASSLIFFSPKDRSGTSLEETQY
v_call: TRBV7-8; j_call: TRBJ1-5; cdr3_aa: ASSLEFDSLYSNQPQH
v_call: TRBV5-5; j_call: TRBJ2-7; cdr3_aa: ASREVTGHPSPQY
v_call: TRBV12-5; j_call: TRBJ1-2; cdr3_aa: ASGHSTGGHGYT
v_call: TRBV28; j_call: TRBJ1-2; cdr3_aa: ASRPGGTANYGYT
v_call: TRBV25-1; j_call: TRBJ1-4; cdr3_aa: ASSEYTRGARYEKLF
v_call: TRBV28; j_call: TRBJ1-2; cdr3_aa: ASSPPGIQSDYGYT
v_call: TRBV28; j_call: TRBJ1-1; cdr3_aa: ASSSGQGGTEAF
v_call: TRBV6-4; j_call: TRBJ1-1; cdr3_aa: ASSAAGGTEAF
v_call: TRBV4-2; j_call: TRBJ2-1; cdr3_aa: ASSQTGDEQF